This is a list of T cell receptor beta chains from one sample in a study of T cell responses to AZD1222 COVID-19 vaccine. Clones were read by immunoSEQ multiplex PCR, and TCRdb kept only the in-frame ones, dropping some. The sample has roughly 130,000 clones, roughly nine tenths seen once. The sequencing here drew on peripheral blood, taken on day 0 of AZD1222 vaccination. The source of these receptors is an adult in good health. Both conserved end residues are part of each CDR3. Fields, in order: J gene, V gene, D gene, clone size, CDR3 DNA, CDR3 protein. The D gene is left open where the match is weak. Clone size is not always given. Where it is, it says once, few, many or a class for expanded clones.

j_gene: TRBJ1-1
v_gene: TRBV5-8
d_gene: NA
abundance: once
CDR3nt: TGTGCCAGCAGCTTGTTTGGCAGCTCGAACACTGAAGCTTTCTTT
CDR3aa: CASSLFGSSNTEAFF

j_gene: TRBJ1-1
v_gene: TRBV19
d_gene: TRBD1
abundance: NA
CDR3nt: TGTGCCAGTCTGGGGATCCAGGGGGCGCGAACTGAAGCTTTCTTT
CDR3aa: CASLGIQGARTEAFF

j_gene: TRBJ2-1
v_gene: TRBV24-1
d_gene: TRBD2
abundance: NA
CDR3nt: TGTGCCACCAGTGATTCACAACTAGCGGGAGGGCGTATTGAGCAGTTCTTC
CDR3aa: CATSDSQLAGGRIEQFF

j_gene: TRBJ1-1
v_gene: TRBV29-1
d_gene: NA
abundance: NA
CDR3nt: TGCAGCGTTAATAAACAAGAGAACACTGAAGCTTTCTTT
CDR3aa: CSVNKQENTEAFF

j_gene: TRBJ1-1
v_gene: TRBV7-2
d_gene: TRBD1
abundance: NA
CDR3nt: TGTGCCAGCAGCTTAGGACAGGGGAACACTGAAGCTTTCTTT
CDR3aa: CASSLGQGNTEAFF

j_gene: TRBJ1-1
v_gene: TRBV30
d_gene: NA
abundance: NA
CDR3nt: TGTGCCTGGAGGTCGTTGGGGGACACTGAAGCTTTCTTT
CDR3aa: CAWRSLGDTEAFF

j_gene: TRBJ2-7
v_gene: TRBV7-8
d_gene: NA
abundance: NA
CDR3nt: TGTGCCAGCAGCTTAGGGGTACGGGACTACGAGCAGTACTTC
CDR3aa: CASSLGVRDYEQYF

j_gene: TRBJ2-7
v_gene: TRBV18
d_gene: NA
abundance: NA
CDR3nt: TGTGCCAGCTCACCACCGGCCAGCAGGAACCCCTACGAGCAGTACTTC
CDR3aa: CASSPPASRNPYEQYF

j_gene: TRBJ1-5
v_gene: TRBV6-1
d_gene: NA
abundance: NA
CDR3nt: TGTGCCAGCAGTGACGCCCATAGCAATCAGCCCCAGCATTTT
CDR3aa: CASSDAHSNQPQHF

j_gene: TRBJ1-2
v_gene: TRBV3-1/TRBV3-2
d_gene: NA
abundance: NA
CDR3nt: TGTGCCAGCAGCCAACAACTAAACTCTAACTATGGCTACACCTTC
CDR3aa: CASSQQLNSNYGYTF

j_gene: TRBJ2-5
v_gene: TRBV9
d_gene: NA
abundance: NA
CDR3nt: TGTGCCAGCAGCGTACGTCCCGGGGACCAGGAGACCCAGTACTTC
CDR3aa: CASSVRPGDQETQYF

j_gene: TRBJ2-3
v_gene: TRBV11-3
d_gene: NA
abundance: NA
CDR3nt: TGTGCCAGCAGCCCTGCCGAGGGCGGGGATATTGCGCAGTATTTT
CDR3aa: CASSPAEGGDIAQYF

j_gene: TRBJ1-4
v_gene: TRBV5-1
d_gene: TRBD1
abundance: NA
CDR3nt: TGCGCCAGCAGCCACCGGGACAGGGCCGAACTGTTTTTT
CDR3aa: CASSHRDRAELFF

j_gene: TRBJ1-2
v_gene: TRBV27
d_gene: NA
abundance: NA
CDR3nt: TGTGCCAGCAGTTTATCTGGGTTTGGCTACACCTTC
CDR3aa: CASSLSGFGYTF

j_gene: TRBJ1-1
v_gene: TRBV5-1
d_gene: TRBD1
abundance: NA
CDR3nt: TGCGCCAGCAGCTTGGGGGACAGGGGAAACACTGAAGCTTTCTTT
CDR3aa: CASSLGDRGNTEAFF

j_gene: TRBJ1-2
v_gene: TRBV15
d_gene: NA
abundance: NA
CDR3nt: TGTGCCACCAGCAGAGCAAGGGGAGAGGACAGTCCCTTCTTC
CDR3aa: CATSRARGEDSPFF

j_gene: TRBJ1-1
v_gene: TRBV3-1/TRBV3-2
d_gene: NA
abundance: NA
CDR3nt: TGTGCCAGCAGCCGGAATACTCTGAACACTGAAGCTTTCTTT
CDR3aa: CASSRNTLNTEAFF